This T cell receptor (beta chain) emerged from a study of blood T cell repertoires in COVID-19. Overall study: The United States, Italy and Spain provided the acute and convalescent COVID-19 samples. Sample material is recorded as cDNA or gDNA derived from T cells, B-cell-depleted T cells, or PBMCs.

Seattle participants joined during active infection and were tracked over time. As handled by the study authors: For nucleated cells, counts were estimated from reference gene primer amplification. Clones were read by immunoSEQ multiplex PCR, and TCRdb kept only the in-frame ones, dropping some. The V and J calls and clone size are taken from that table; D and trimming were inferred from the DNA. The sample carries a few hundred thousand clones, 80% to 95% recorded once. The V segment lost 1 base and the J segment 8 bases; nucleotides outside the gene matches: 4. Germline V gene data show CDR1 as SEHNR and CDR2 as FQNEAQ (reference sequence). The CDR3 is made up of 13 amino acids.

The material sequenced was peripheral blood. This receptor was taken from a person under 30 with COVID-19, enrolled during active disease. This chain joins TRBV7-9 and TRBJ1-2, with 7 bases lining up with TRBD1. The CDR3 nucleotides are TGTGCCAGCAGCTTAGAAGGGGGCGCGGGCTACACCTTC. Translating it yields CASSLEGGAGYTF.